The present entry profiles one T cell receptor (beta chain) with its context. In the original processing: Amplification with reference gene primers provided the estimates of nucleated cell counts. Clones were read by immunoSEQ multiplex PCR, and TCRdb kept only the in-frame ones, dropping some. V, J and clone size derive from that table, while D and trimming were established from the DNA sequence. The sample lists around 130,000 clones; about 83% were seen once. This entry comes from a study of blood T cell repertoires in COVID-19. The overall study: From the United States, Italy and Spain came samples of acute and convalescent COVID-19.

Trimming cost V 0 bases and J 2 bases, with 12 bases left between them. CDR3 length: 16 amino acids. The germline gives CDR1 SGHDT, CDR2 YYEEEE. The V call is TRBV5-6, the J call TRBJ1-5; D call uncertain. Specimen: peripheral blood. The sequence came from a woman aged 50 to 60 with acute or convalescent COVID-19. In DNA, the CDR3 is TGTGCCAGCAGCTTGGGGGCAGGTCGTGGCAATCAGCCCCAGCATTTT. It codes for CASSLGAGRGNQPQHF.